This paragraph reports one TCR beta chain. Its antigen is currently unknown. The data are from a study of T cells expressing NK-cell markers. The wider study: The authors derived TCR beta repertoires from sorted CD3+CD56+NKG2C+, CD3+CD56+NKG2C- and CD3+CD56-NKG2C+ T cells. In the group of eight sequenced donors, seven were HCMV-seropositive and one was seronegative. Whole-study findings and limits: It remained uncertain whether the expanded NKG2C+ T cell clones were specific for HCMV antigens.

Scientists made TCR beta cDNA using 5'RACE template switching with UMIs. Using the 5' RACE reads, TCRdb records one entry per CDR3 protein without DNA. Its table records 200,000 to 300,000 distinct CDR3 sequences. Germline V gene lookup returns CDR1 DFQATT and CDR2 SNEGSKA (reference sequence). The CDR3 has 12 amino acids. The chain recombines TRBV20-1 with TRBJ2-7. Sequenced sample: blood T cells: a sorted CD56 or NKG2C T cell subset, CD4+ or CD8+ T cells, or bulk PBMC T cells (not recorded which). This TCR was sampled from a man between 18 and 29 years old in good health. The CDR3 protein is CSAPDGDYEQYF.